The text below deals with one T cell receptor beta chain. Its antigen is not identified. With 4 bases clipped from V and 2 bases from J, the junction kept 8 bases outside the gene matches. CDR3 length: 15 residues. The germline V gene has CDR1 ENHRY and CDR2 SYGVKD. These data come from a study of cytomegalovirus exposure and HLA in healthy donors. Whole-study context: Among approximately 390 genotyped donors, about 83% fell in the Caucasian-associated ancestry cluster.

The PCR contained 60 Vbeta and 13 Jbeta primers. Using immunoSEQ multiplex PCR, the repertoire was profiled, and TCRdb retains in-frame clones only, with some absent. This sample has 160,000 or so clones; 80% occur once, and the top ten carry approximately 1.3%. Study outcomes and limitations: A later analysis found TCR association rates differed by HLA locus, highest for DRB1 and lowest for HLA-C.

This receptor was taken from a man aged 30-40 years in good health and CMV-seronegative. Sequenced material: PBMCs. This chain joins TRBV10-3 and TRBJ2-7, with 7 bases identical to TRBD1. The CDR3 nucleotides are TGTGCCATCAGTGGAGGGACAGCCGTCGCCTACGAGCAGTACTTC. It encodes CAISGGTAVAYEQYF.